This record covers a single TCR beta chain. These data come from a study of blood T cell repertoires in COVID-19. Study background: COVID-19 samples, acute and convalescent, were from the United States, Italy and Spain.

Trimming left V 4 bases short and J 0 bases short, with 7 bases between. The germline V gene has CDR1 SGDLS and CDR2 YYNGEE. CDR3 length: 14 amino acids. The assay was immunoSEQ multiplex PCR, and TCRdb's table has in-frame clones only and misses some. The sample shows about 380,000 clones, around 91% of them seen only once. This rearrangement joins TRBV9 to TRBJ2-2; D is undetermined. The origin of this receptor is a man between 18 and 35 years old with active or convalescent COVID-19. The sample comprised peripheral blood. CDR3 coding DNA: TGTGCCAGCAGCATACAGCCGAACACCGGGGAGCTGTTTTTT. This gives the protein CASSIQPNTGELFF.